This section outlines one T cell receptor (beta chain) sequence together with its context. Its antigen remains undetermined. There are no base qualities to consult, and no much larger clone falls within one base. This specimen belongs to a study of shared clonotypes between healthy human individuals (TCRdb year 2020). Concerning the study at large: A couple of women and a few men aged 18 to 49 years were included in the cohort. Per donor, three plates each were used for CD4 naive and CD4 memory, two for CD8 naive, and one for CD8 memory. To estimate repertoire size and how much clonotype sharing occurs between individuals, the study deeply sequenced the blood TCR repertoires of about five healthy adults. Different laboratories and diverse techniques were used to prepare libraries and sequence TCR repertoires, to increase sequencing depth and limit assay-specific biases. Each donor's leukapheresis produced roughly between about 0.8 and 10 billion PBMCs. Overall study results and their limits: Sampling was limited to blood, and TCR repertoires in tissue likely differ from TCR repertoires in blood. The genetic and exposure-history diversity represented was limited by the small number of donors. Rarefaction of sorted-subset datasets indicated incomplete sequencing despite the large sequencing depth. Pairwise subsampling indicated that sequencing depth was expected to affect the degree of clonotype sharing among donors. Higher generation probabilities were observed for clonotypes shared by all four sorted-subset donors than for non-shared clonotypes. Naive subsets generally had larger estimated clonotype richness than memory subsets. Sharing across a handful of donors was observed for about 5% of naive CD4, 3% to 4% of naive CD8, roughly 2.4% of memory CD4, and about 0.4% of memory CD8 clonotypes.

Using the deep immunoSEQ assay, multiplex PCR amplified TCR CDR3 regions from genomic DNA. For each cell subset, the extracted genomic DNA was distributed evenly across all wells of several immunoSEQ 96-well plates, and each plate served as one replicate. For sorted subsets, about 200 ng genomic DNA, equal to approximately 30,000 T cell genomes, was loaded into each replicate PCR. Purified libraries were quantified with a Qubit 3.0 fluorometer, sized on a Bioanalyzer 2100, and re-quantified with the KAPA Library Quantification kit. Every immunoSEQ 96-well plate was sequenced on a separate single-read 150-cycle Illumina NextSeq 550 flow cell. From the authors' description of their analysis: Because only junctional sequences without quality scores were contained in the immunoSEQ output, filtering matching that applied to full-length reads could not be performed. To assign V/J genes and CDR3, sequences were annotated against IMGT germline references using PyIR, a Python wrapper for IgBLAST v1.9. Reads with weak V/J assignments (E-value above 1e-6), missing CDR3, stop codons, out-of-frame junctions, or ambiguous translated residues were removed. V3J clonotypes were defined as sequences sharing an identical inferred V gene, J gene, and CDR3 amino acid sequence. The percentage overlap between two repertoires was calculated by dividing the number of shared unique clonotypes by the size of the smaller repertoire. RTK rarefaction, the Chao1 estimator, and Recon v2.1 estimates of unobserved clonotypes were used to assess repertoire richness. Generation probabilities for all TCRbeta clonotypes obtained by the gDNA method from a handful of donors were computed using OLGA. TCRdb holds this immuneACCESS table with in-frame rearrangements only. Some clones are missing; in checked studies, unresolved V genes explain under half, and the rest has no known cause. The DNA was the basis for D and trimming; V, J and clone size are from that table. The sample table lists some 1,100,000 clones, 70% to 80% of them with a count of one. Approximately 0.56% of the sample belongs to the ten largest clones.

The donors were healthy, HIV-negative adults with no recently reported acute infections or vaccinations. Only Caucasian adults living in Nashville, Tennessee, USA were represented among the donors. CD4+ T cells were enriched through magnetic negative selection, after which naive cells were positively selected on CD45RA and the remaining negative fraction served as the memory subset. After blood collection by leukapheresis, PBMCs were isolated using Ficoll-Histopaque density gradient centrifugation and then cryopreserved in the vapor phase of liquid nitrogen. Purity and quantity of every magnetically sorted T cell population were checked by analytical flow cytometry. From each sorted fraction, genomic DNA was isolated and quantified by UV absorbance on a Nanodrop 2000c. CDR1 LGHNA and CDR2 YSLEER are derived from the germline V gene. Spanning cysteine to phenylalanine, the CDR3 consists of 15 amino acids. Just CDR3 DNA is preserved here, 45 bases in frame from base 1. V is pruned by 2 bases and J by 0 bases, leaving 3 bases of the junction without a gene match.

The receptor's source is a man between 18 and 29 years old in good health. Some clones in this sample may be carry-over from other donors' samples. The chain couples TRBV4-3 to TRBJ1-1, with 7 bases matching TRBD1. Input material: memory CD4+ T cells from PBMCs. Sample cell subset or site, as interpreted from the label and publication: CD45RA-negative fraction. The encoded CDR3 is CASSQSTGMNTEAFF. The sequence in DNA is TGCGCCAGCAGCCAATCGACAGGGATGAACACTGAAGCTTTCTTT.